This entry lists 10 T cell receptor beta chains sequenced from one sample in a study of identifying expanded T cells in peripheral blood. The repertoire was sequenced with immunoSEQ multiplex PCR; TCRdb's copy has only in-frame clones and lacks some. The data show about 81,000 clones, roughly 89% seen once. Sequencing input: blood. The receptors were gathered from a person aged 18 to 75 in good health.

The chain is built from TRBV7-8 and TRBJ2-1; TRBD2 aligns across 8 bases. J was trimmed by 4 bases and V by 2 bases; bases with no gene match: 7. Germline V CDR1 and CDR2: SGHVS, FQNEAQ. The CDR3 covers 16 residues. The CDR3 spells CASSLSERERYNEQFF. CDR3 DNA: TGTGCCAGCAGCTTATCCGAGCGGGAGAGGTACAATGAGCAGTTCTTC.

The J gene is TRBJ1-2, the V gene TRBV10-3; possible D gene TRBD1, 6 bases. Germline V gives CDR1 ENHRY, CDR2 SYGVKD. The V gene lost 4 bases and the J gene lost 0 bases, with 9 bases spanning the gap. The CDR3 loop spans 14 amino acids. Here the CDR3 reads CAISAGQANYGYTF. The DNA for the CDR3 is TGTGCCATCAGTGCGGGACAAGCTAACTATGGCTACACCTTC.

V usage is TRBV10-3 and J usage is TRBJ2-5; D call uncertain. From germline, CDR1 is ENHRY and CDR2 SYGVKD. This CDR3 has 16 residues. Trimming took off 6 bases at V and 2 bases at J, with 19 bases between the two ends. Here the CDR3 reads CAISVLDDTFQETQYF. The CDR3 coding sequence is TGTGCCATCAGCGTCCTCGATGACACTTTTCAAGAGACCCAGTACTTC.

The rearrangement joins TRBV4-1 to TRBJ2-2; 10 bases match TRBD2. The junction had 9 bases not matched to a gene; V was cut back by 4 bases and J by 7 bases. Germline loops: CDR1 MGHRA, CDR2 YSYEKL. The CDR3 covers 16 residues. The CDR3 DNA reads as TGCGCCAGCAGCCGTCCGGGACTAGCGCCCAACGGGGAGCTGTTTTTT. Encoded protein: CASSRPGLAPNGELFF.

The rearrangement uses TRBV2 and TRBJ1-1; no firm D call. The CDR3 is made up of 15 amino acids. V was cut by 3 bases and J by 0 bases, with 11 bases left in between. Germline V gene lookup returns CDR1 SNHLY and CDR2 FYNNEI. The CDR3 reads CASSEAERMNTEAFF. The CDR3 DNA is TGTGCCAGCAGTGAGGCCGAAAGAATGAACACTGAAGCTTTCTTT.

The V and J genes are TRBV28 and TRBJ1-1; D ambiguous. The ends were cut back, 1 base at V and 2 bases at J, with 14 bases in the middle. The germline V gene encodes CDR1 MDHEN and CDR2 SYDVKM. The CDR3 extends over 16 amino acids. The CDR3 loop reads CASSLSPRAANTEAFF. Written as DNA, the CDR3 is TGTGCCAGCAGTTTATCACCCCGCGCGGCTAACACTGAAGCTTTCTTT.

This chain links TRBV19 with TRBJ1-2; perhaps TRBD1 as D (5 bases). The CDR3 sequence is 15 residues long. The V and J ends lost 3 bases and 8 bases respectively, with 19 bases between them. Germline-derived CDR1 and CDR2 are LNHDA and SQIVND (reference sequence). The CDR3 DNA reads TGTGCCAGTAGTATGTCTTTGGACATGCCGGAGGGCTACACCTTC. Protein product: CASSMSLDMPEGYTF.

This chain uses TRBV15 with TRBJ1-3; D is uncertain. The CDR3 extends over 17 amino acids. V dropped 0 bases and J dropped 0 bases, with 12 bases sitting between them. The germline CDR1 and CDR2 sequences are LNHNV and YYDKDF (reference sequence). Here the CDR3 DNA reads TGTGCCACCAGCAGAGATATAGAGATTACCTCTGGAAACACCATATATTTT. It codes for CATSRDIEITSGNTIYF.

In this sample, this clone turned up a few times. This chain connects TRBV9 to TRBJ2-2, with 8 nucleotides matching TRBD2. Germline V gene sequence: CDR1 SGDLS, CDR2 YYNGEE. CDR3 length: 18 amino acids. J lost 5 bases, V lost 0 bases, and 12 bases had no gene match. The CDR3 reads CASSVVWHREGDTGELFF. Written as DNA, the CDR3 is TGTGCCAGCAGCGTAGTATGGCATCGGGAGGGAGATACCGGGGAGCTGTTTTTT.

This clone is termed medium-sized (0.01 to 0.1%). The chain joins TRBV19 to TRBJ2-7, with D possibly TRBD1 on 5 matching bases. Per germline, CDR1 LNHDA and CDR2 SQIVND (reference sequence). CDR3 size: 12 residues. The ends were cut back, 10 bases at V and 3 bases at J, with 13 bases in the middle. CDR3 in DNA: TGTGCCACTACAGACAGAATCTACGAGCAGTACTTC. Translating gives CATTDRIYEQYF.